One and the same sample provided the 22 T cell receptor beta chains below, sequenced in a study of human T cells and chemical hapten exposure. This sample's time point: pre-sensitization, week 0. Treatment denoted: therapeutic diphenylcyclopropenone sensitization with weekly scalp DPC. A single record per CDR3 protein comes from TCRdb applying MiXCR to the RACE reads. Of 350,000 to 400,000 distinct CDR3 sequences in the sample, approximately 5.1% were seen once. This specimen consisted of whole blood, obtained in connection with sensitization to the hapten diphenylcyclopropenone (DPC). Every receptor here comes from a woman aged 45-65 years with alopecia areata. Some clones in this sample may be carry-over from other donors' samples.

The chain carries TRBV15 and TRBJ1-5; a weak D match, TRBD1 (6 bases). This CDR3 is 16 amino acids long. The V and J ends lost 3 bases and 1 base respectively, with 13 bases between them. The germline gives CDR1 LNHNV, CDR2 YYDKDF (reference sequence). The CDR3 nucleotides read TGTGCCACCAGCAGGGAGAAAGGGGGGAGCAATCAGCCCCAGCATTTT. Translation: CATSREKGGSNQPQHF.

In this sample, this clonotype turned up many times. The J gene is TRBJ1-1, the V gene TRBV7-9, with D perhaps matching TRBD1 (6 bases). The V end lost 3 bases, the J end lost 5 bases, and 7 bases lay between the germline ends. The CDR3 has 12 residues. The germline V gene has CDR1 SEHNR and CDR2 FQNEAQ (reference sequence). CDR3 sequence (DNA): TGTGCCAGCAGCTTCCAGGGGACTGAAGCTTTCTTT. Amino acid sequence: CASSFQGTEAFF. The full variable domain, its missing parts supplied by reference TRBV7-9 and TRBJ1-1, is DTGVSQNPRHKITKRGQNVTFRCDPISEHNRLYWYRQTLGQGPEFLTYFQNEAQLEKSRLLSDRFSAERPKGSFSTLEIQRTEQGDSAMYLCASSFQGTEAFFGQGTRLTVV.

This clonotype was observed many times. The gene calls are TRBV6-5 and TRBJ2-2; D uncertain. The CDR3 has 15 amino acids. Deletions cut 7 bases from V and 0 bases from J, with 12 bases between. Germline-derived CDR1 and CDR2 are MNHEY and SVGAGI. CDR3 in DNA: TGTGCCAGCAAGGACGGGTGGACGAACACCGGGGAGCTGTTTTTT. Translated, it gives CASKDGWTNTGELFF.

This clonotype was seen a few times. The gene calls are TRBV6-5 and TRBJ1-2; D ambiguous. V was trimmed by 4 bases and J by 1 base, leaving 10 bases between them. Germline V lookup: CDR1 MNHEY, CDR2 SVGAGI. This CDR3 region has 14 residues. CDR3 loop: CASSSSMINYGYTF. The CDR3 nucleotides read TGTGCCAGCAGTTCCTCAATGATTAACTATGGCTACACCTTC.

This clonotype was recorded at least ten times. The chain carries TRBV9 and TRBJ2-7; 8 bases agree with TRBD2. With 3 bases clipped from V and 0 bases from J, the junction kept 8 bases outside the gene matches. Germline V gene data show CDR1 as SGDLS and CDR2 as YYNGEE. The CDR3 is 16 amino acids. CDR3 amino acids: CASSAPDGTSSYEQYF. For the CDR3, the DNA is TGTGCCAGCAGCGCCCCCGATGGGACTAGCTCCTACGAGCAGTACTTC.

This clonotype was seen repeatedly, ten times or more. The chain uses TRBV29-1 and TRBJ2-5, with no clear D. The CDR3 contains 11 residues. CDR1 and CDR2 (germline): SQVTM, ANQGSEA. With 0 bases removed from V and 4 bases from J, the gap between germline ends came to 3 bases. This CDR3 reads CSVEEGETQYF. In DNA, the CDR3 is TGCAGCGTTGAAGAGGGAGAGACCCAGTACTTC.

At least ten counts were recorded for this clonotype. This chain connects TRBV6-5 to TRBJ2-7; 10 positions match TRBD2. The CDR3 contains 16 residues. The V segment lost 6 bases and the J segment 7 bases; nucleotides outside the gene matches: 15. CDR1 and CDR2 from the germline V gene are MNHEY and SVGAGI. CDR3 nucleotide sequence: TGTGCCAGCAGACAACTTAAGCGGGAGGGCCGTCTGGAGCAGTACTTC. It codes for CASRQLKREGRLEQYF.

This clonotype has ten or more counts. This chain links TRBV27 with TRBJ2-1, with 7 bases aligning to TRBD1. Germline V gene data show CDR1 as MNHEY and CDR2 as SMNVEV (reference sequence). The CDR3 totals 15 residues. J gave up 1 base and V 5 bases, and 5 bases lay outside the gene matches. The DNA of the CDR3 is TGTGCCAGCAGTAACAGGGGACCTTCCTACAATGAGCAGTTCTTC. It yields the protein CASSNRGPSYNEQFF.

This clonotype occurred many times. The chain employs TRBV12-3 or TRBV12-4 and TRBJ2-2; D is unresolved. Trimming cost V 3 bases and J 8 bases, with 4 bases left between them. CDR3 size: 11 residues. In DNA, the CDR3 is TGTGCCAGCAGTTTGTTGGGGGAGCTGTTTTTT. The encoded protein is CASSLLGELFF.

This clonotype was recorded many times. The chain joins TRBV5-6 to TRBJ1-2, with D hard to call. This CDR3 comprises 16 residues. V shed 1 base and J shed 1 base, with 14 bases lying between them. Germline V CDR1 and CDR2: SGHDT, YYEEEE. CDR3 residues: CASSLRLQTFNYGYTF. The CDR3 coding sequence is TGTGCCAGCAGCTTGAGACTACAGACCTTTAACTATGGCTACACCTTC.

This clonotype was counted only a few times. The genes are TRBV12-3 or TRBV12-4 and TRBJ1-6; D gene uncertain. Trimming shortened V by 7 bases and J by 10 bases, and 17 bases separated the two germline ends. CDR3 size: 14 residues. The CDR3 nucleotides are TGTGCCAGCACCCCCGGACTGGTCGGATCACCCCTCCACTTT. Residues: CASTPGLVGSPLHF.

This clonotype was detected only a few times. The genes are TRBV11-2 and TRBJ2-7; perhaps TRBD1 as D (6 bases). CDR1 SGHAT and CDR2 FQNNGV come from the germline V gene. The CDR3 sequence is 14 residues long. V lost 1 base and J lost 3, with 10 bases in between. CDR3 nucleotides: TGTGCCAGCAGCTTAGGGACAGAGAGCTACGAGCAGTACTTC. This translates into CASSLGTESYEQYF.

In its sample, this clonotype was seen many times. The chain carries TRBV20-1 and TRBJ2-2, with D possibly matching TRBD2 (6 bases). CDR1 DFQATT and CDR2 SNEGSKA come from the germline V gene (reference sequence). This CDR3 has 14 amino acids. Deletions cut 4 bases from V and 3 bases from J, with 12 bases between. CDR3 amino acids: CSATASADTGELFF. The CDR3 bases are TGCAGTGCTACCGCTAGCGCTGACACCGGGGAGCTGTTTTTT.

This clonotype has at least ten counts. The chain combines TRBV3-1 with TRBJ2-7; TRBD1 matches 7 bases. After removal of 0 bases from V and 4 bases from J, the junction contained 6 bases not matched to a gene. Germline V gene data show CDR1 as LGHDT and CDR2 as YNNKEL (reference sequence). The length of the CDR3 is 15 residues. This chain's CDR3 is CASSQERGPQYEQYF. CDR3 coding DNA: TGTGCCAGCAGCCAAGAAAGGGGGCCACAGTACGAGCAGTACTTC.

This clonotype appeared many times. The chain combines TRBV10-3 with TRBJ1-3; D perhaps matches TRBD1 (6 bases). This CDR3 is built from 15 residues. Trimming cost V 6 bases and J 2 bases, with 14 bases left between them. CDR1 is ENHRY, CDR2 SYGVKD, per germline. The CDR3: CAISPDSLTGNTIYF. The DNA of the CDR3 is TGTGCCATCAGCCCGGACAGCCTTACTGGAAACACCATATATTTT.

The genes are TRBV9 and TRBJ2-3; 10 bases are a match to TRBD2. CDR1 is SGDLS and CDR2 is YYNGEE in the germline V gene. J was trimmed by 2 bases and V by 3 bases; bases with no gene match: 6. The CDR3 is 16 residues long. The CDR3 protein is CASSASGGGPTDTQYF. The CDR3 nucleotides are TGTGCCAGCAGCGCGAGCGGGGGGGGGCCCACAGATACGCAGTATTTT.

This clonotype was counted only a few times. This chain joins TRBV5-1 and TRBJ2-5, with 7 bases identical to TRBD1. CDR1 and CDR2 (germline): SGHRS, YFSETQ. The CDR3 loop spans 14 amino acids. Trimming removed 4 bases from V and 4 bases from J; junction bases left unmatched: 7. Here the CDR3 DNA reads TGCGCCAGCAGCGGGGGACAGACCGGAGAGACCCAGTACTTC. This codes for CASSGGQTGETQYF.

This clonotype was seen at least ten times. V usage is TRBV25-1 and J usage is TRBJ2-3; a possible D gene is TRBD1 (6 bases). The ends were cut back, 6 bases at V and 2 bases at J, with 12 bases in the middle. Germline lookup yields CDR1 MGHDK and CDR2 SYGVNS. The CDR3 has 14 residues. For the CDR3, the DNA is TGTGCCAGCAGACACAGGGTTTACACAGATACGCAGTATTTT. This sequence encodes CASRHRVYTDTQYF. Combining the CDR3 with reference TRBV25-1 and TRBJ2-3 gives the whole variable domain EADIYQTPRYLVIGTGKKITLECSQTMGHDKMYWYQQDPGMELHLIHYSYGVNSTEKGDLSSESTVSRIRTEHFPLTLESARPSHTSQYLCASRHRVYTDTQYFGPGTRLTVL.

This clonotype was picked up a small number of times. The V call is TRBV20-1, the J call TRBJ2-1; 9 positions match TRBD2. This CDR3 is 15 amino acids long. The trim removed 6 bases at V and 7 bases at J, leaving 13 bases unmatched. Germline V CDR1 and CDR2: DFQATT, SNEGSKA (reference sequence). CDR3 DNA sequence: TGCAGTGCCTCCATTTTGACTAGCGGAGGGAATGAGCAGTTCTTC. Translated, it gives CSASILTSGGNEQFF.

In this sample, this clonotype turned up a few times. The chain employs TRBV27 and TRBJ1-6, with a weak D call TRBD1 (6 bases). The ends were cut back, 6 bases at V and 6 bases at J, with 12 bases in the middle. Germline CDR1 is MNHEY and CDR2 is SMNVEV (reference sequence). The CDR3 is 14 residues long. CDR3 in DNA: TGTGCCAGCAGCCACGGACAGCCTAATTCACCCCTCCACTTT. Its translation is CASSHGQPNSPLHF.

This clonotype was detected many times. V usage is TRBV20-1 and J usage is TRBJ2-1; possibly TRBD1 for D (5 bases). There are 11 residues in the CDR3. In germline, CDR1 is DFQATT, CDR2 SNEGSKA (reference sequence). Trimming pared 2 bases from V and 10 bases from J, leaving 9 bases between. For the CDR3, the DNA is TGCAGTGCTAGACAGGGCGAGGAGCAGTTCTTC. Translation gives CSARQGEEQFF.

In this sample, this clonotype turned up many times. The chain recombines TRBV6-6 with TRBJ2-3; TRBD2 matches 8 bases. The germline gives CDR1 MNHNY, CDR2 SVGAGI (reference sequence). The CDR3 spans 15 residues. Trimming at V came to 5 bases and at J to 1 base, leaving 5 bases not matched to a gene. CDR3 DNA sequence: TGTGCCAGCAGTCGCCGAGCGGGGGGCACAGATACGCAGTATTTT. This sequence encodes CASSRRAGGTDTQYF.